The 2 T cell receptor beta chains given below trace back to one sample, sequenced in a study of monozygotic twins with inflammatory bowel disease. TCRdb re-analyzed the 5' RACE reads; it lists each CDR3 protein once, without DNA. The sample table includes 150,000 to 200,000 distinct CDR3 sequences. The sample comprised blood. The receptors were gathered from a human donor with ulcerative colitis or Crohn's disease, or a healthy co-twin of an affected twin (not recorded which).

The rearrangement joins TRBV20-1 to TRBJ2-2; as DNA is missing, the TRBD2 call by TCRdb cannot be tested. This CDR3 region has 15 residues. CDR1 and CDR2 from the germline V gene are DFQATT and SNEGSKA (reference sequence). The CDR3 spells CSASTSSVSTGELFF.

The chain couples TRBV4-3 to TRBJ2-7. The CDR3 length is 14 residues. CDR1 and CDR2 from the germline V gene are LGHNA and YSLEER. The CDR3 spells CASSQWEQSYEQYF.